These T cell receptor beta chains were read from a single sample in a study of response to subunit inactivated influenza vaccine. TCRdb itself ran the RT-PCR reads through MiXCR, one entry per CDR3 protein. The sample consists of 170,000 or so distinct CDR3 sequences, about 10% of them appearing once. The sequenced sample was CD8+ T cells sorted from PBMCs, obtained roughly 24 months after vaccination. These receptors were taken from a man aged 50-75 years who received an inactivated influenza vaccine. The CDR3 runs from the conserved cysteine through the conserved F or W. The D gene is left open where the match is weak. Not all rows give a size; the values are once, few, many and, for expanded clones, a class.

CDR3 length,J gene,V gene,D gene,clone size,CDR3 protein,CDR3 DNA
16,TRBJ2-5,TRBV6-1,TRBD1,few,CASSPPDRQREETQYF,TGTGCCAGCAGCCCGCCGGACAGGCAACGGGAAGAGACCCAGTACTTC
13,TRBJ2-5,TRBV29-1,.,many,CSVAGDARETQYF,TGCAGCGTTGCCGGGGACGCCCGGGAGACCCAGTACTTC
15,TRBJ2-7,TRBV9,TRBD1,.,CASSVGDRGFYEQYF,TGTGCCAGCAGCGTAGGGGACAGGGGATTCTACGAGCAGTACTTC
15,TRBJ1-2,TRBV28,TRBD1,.,CASNYRGQNNYGYTF,TGTGCCAGCAATTATAGGGGACAGAATAACTATGGCTACACCTTC
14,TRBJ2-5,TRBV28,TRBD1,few,CASSFDRERETQYF,TGTGCCAGCAGTTTTGACAGGGAAAGGGAGACCCAGTACTTC
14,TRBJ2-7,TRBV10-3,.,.,CAISEAGVTYEQYF,TGTGCCATCAGTGAGGCCGGGGTGACCTACGAGCAGTACTTC
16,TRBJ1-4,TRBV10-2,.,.,CASSESYVWVNEKLFF,TGCGCCAGCAGTGAGTCGTATGTGTGGGTTAATGAAAAACTGTTTTTT
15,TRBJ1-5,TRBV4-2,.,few,CASSQDLGRNQPQHF,TGTGCCAGCAGCCAAGATTTAGGGAGGAATCAGCCCCAGCATTTT
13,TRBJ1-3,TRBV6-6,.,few,CASSYSSGNTIYF,TGTGCCAGCAGTTACTCCTCTGGAAACACCATATATTTT
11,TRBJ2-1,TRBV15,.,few,CATSRGHEQFF,TGTGCCACCAGCAGAGGCCATGAGCAGTTCTTC
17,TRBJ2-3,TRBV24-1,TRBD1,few,CATSDAEGQGFGGTQYF,TGTGCCACCAGTGACGCTGAGGGACAGGGCTTTGGGGGTACGCAGTATTTT
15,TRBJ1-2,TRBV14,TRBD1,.,CASSLDRTGPNGYTF,TGTGCCAGCAGCCTAGATAGGACAGGACCCAACGGCTACACCTTC
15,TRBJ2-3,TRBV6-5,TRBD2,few,CASSYEGRGSDTQYF,TGTGCCAGCAGTTACGAAGGGAGGGGATCAGATACGCAGTATTTT
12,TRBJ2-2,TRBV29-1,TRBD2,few,CSVSGKTGELFF,TGCAGCGTTAGCGGGAAGACCGGGGAGCTGTTTTTT
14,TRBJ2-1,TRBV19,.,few,CASSLTATYNEQFF,TGTGCCAGTAGTCTGACAGCTACCTACAATGAGCAGTTCTTC
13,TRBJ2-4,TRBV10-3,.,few,CAISGGTFDIQYF,TGTGCCATCAGCGGCGGGACTTTCGACATTCAGTACTTC
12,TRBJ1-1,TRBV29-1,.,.,CSVSNGGVEAFF,TGCAGCGTTAGCAATGGCGGAGTTGAAGCTTTCTTT
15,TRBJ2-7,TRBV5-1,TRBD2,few,CASSPWTSRSYEQYF,TGCGCCAGCAGCCCGTGGACTAGCCGCTCCTACGAGCAGTACTTC
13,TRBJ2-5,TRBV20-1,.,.,CSARIRGPETQYF,TGCAGTGCTAGAATCAGGGGACCAGAGACCCAGTACTTC
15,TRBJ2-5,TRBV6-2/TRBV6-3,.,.,CASSYISPPFGSQYF,TGTGCCAGCAGTTATATTTCTCCTCCGTTCGGGTCCCAGTACTTC
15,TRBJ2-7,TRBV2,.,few,CASSSGSLNSYEQYF,TGTGCCAGCAGCAGCGGGTCCCTAAACTCCTACGAGCAGTACTTC
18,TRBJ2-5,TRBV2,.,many,CASSEALPVLGGQETQYF,TGTGCCAGCAGTGAAGCGCTTCCAGTTCTTGGAGGGCAAGAGACCCAGTACTTC
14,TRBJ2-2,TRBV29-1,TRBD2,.,CSGTGTSYTGELFF,TGCAGCGGCACAGGGACTAGCTACACCGGGGAGCTGTTTTTT
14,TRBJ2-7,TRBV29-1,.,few,CSVEVGDTSYEQYF,TGCAGCGTTGAAGTGGGGGACACCTCCTACGAGCAGTACTTC
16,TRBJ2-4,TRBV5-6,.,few,CASSLVGELAKNIQYF,TGTGCCAGCAGCTTGGTAGGAGAGCTAGCCAAAAACATTCAGTACTTC
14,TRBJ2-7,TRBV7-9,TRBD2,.,CASSSGLARGEQYF,TGTGCCAGCAGCTCCGGACTAGCCCGAGGCGAGCAGTACTTC
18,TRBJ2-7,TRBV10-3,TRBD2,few,CAISDPGLAGYVVYEQYF,TGTGCCATCAGTGACCCGGGACTAGCGGGATACGTGGTCTACGAGCAGTACTTC
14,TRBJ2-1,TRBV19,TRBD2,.,CASSISAGVNEQFF,TGTGCCAGTAGTATATCAGCGGGAGTGAATGAGCAGTTCTTC
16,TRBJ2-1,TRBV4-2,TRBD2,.,CASSQAGLAIYNEQFF,TGTGCCAGCAGCCAGGCCGGACTAGCGATCTACAATGAGCAGTTCTTC
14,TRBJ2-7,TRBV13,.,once,CASSPQLGSYEQYF,TGTGCCAGCAGCCCTCAACTAGGGAGCTACGAGCAGTACTTC
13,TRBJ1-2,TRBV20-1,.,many,CSARDSRDYGYTF,TGCAGTGCTAGAGATTCCAGGGACTATGGCTACACCTTC
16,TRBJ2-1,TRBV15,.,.,CATSKSFSGVYNEQFF,TGTGCCACCAGCAAGAGTTTTAGCGGAGTCTACAATGAGCAGTTCTTC
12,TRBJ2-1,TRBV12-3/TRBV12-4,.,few,CASRLGYNEQFF,TGTGCCAGCAGACTAGGGTACAATGAGCAGTTCTTC
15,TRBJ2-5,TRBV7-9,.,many,CASSSPGGRGETQYF,TGTGCCAGCAGCTCCCCGGGTGGACGGGGAGAGACCCAGTACTTC
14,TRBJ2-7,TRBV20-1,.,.,CSALSAGRSYEQYF,TGCAGTGCCCTATCGGCGGGGAGATCCTACGAGCAGTACTTC
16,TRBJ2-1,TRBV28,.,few,CALQTGPKGGYNEQFF,TGTGCCTTACAAACGGGTCCTAAAGGAGGGTACAATGAGCAGTTCTTC
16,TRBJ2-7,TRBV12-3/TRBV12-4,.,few,CASSFTGTDLSVGQYF,TGTGCCAGCAGTTTTACCGGGACGGACCTCTCAGTCGGGCAGTACTTC
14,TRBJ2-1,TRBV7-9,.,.,CASSLDSTGREQFF,TGTGCCAGCAGCTTAGACTCAACAGGGAGGGAGCAGTTCTTC
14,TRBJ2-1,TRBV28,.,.,CASCDTSSYNEQFF,TGTGCCAGCTGCGATACCAGCTCCTACAATGAGCAGTTCTTC
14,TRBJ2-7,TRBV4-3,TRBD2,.,CASSQVGGSDEQYF,TGCGCCAGCAGCCAAGTCGGGGGGTCCGACGAGCAGTACTTC
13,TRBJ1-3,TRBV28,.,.,CASSREAGNTIYF,TGTGCCAGCAGCAGGGAAGCTGGAAACACCATATATTTT
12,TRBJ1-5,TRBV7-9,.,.,CASSVDNQPQHF,TGTGCCAGCAGCGTAGACAATCAGCCCCAGCATTTT
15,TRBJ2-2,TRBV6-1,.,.,CATSLRGVPPGELFF,TGTGCCACCTCCCTGCGAGGGGTCCCTCCCGGGGAGCTGTTTTTT
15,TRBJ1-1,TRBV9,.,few,CASSARGGMNTEAFF,TGTGCCAGCAGCGCCCGGGGGGGCATGAACACTGAAGCTTTCTTT
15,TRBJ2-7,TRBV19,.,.,CASSIGRGWSYEQYF,TGTGCCAGTAGTATCGGACGCGGGTGGTCCTACGAGCAGTACTTC
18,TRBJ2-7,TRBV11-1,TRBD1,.,CASSSTGTGISSVYEQYF,TGTGCCAGCAGCTCCACCGGGACAGGGATCTCTAGTGTTTACGAGCAGTACTTC
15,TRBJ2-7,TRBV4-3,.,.,CASSAGASGPYEQYF,TGCGCCAGCAGCGCAGGGGCTAGCGGCCCCTACGAGCAGTACTTC
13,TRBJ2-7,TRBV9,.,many,CASSVGSSYEQYF,TGTGCCAGCAGCGTAGGAAGCTCCTACGAGCAGTACTTC
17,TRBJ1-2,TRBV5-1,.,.,CASSLNQPGHHNYGYTF,TGCGCCAGCAGCTTGAATCAACCGGGACACCATAACTATGGCTACACCTTC
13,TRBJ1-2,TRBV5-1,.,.,CASSLSGSGGYTF,TGCGCCAGCAGCTTATCGGGCTCGGGTGGCTACACCTTC
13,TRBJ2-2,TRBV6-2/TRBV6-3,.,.,CASQRQNTGELFF,TGTGCCAGCCAGCGGCAGAACACCGGGGAGCTGTTTTTT
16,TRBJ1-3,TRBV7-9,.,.,CASSSRDHDSGNTIYF,TGTGCCAGCAGCTCCCGGGACCACGACTCTGGAAACACCATATATTTT
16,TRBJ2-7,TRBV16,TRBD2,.,CASSLPAGESSYEQYF,TGTGCCAGCAGTCTCCCGGCGGGGGAGAGCTCCTACGAGCAGTACTTC
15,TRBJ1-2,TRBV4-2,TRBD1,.,CASSQETGFFYGYTF,TGTGCCAGCAGCCAAGAGACAGGGTTTTTCTATGGCTACACCTTC